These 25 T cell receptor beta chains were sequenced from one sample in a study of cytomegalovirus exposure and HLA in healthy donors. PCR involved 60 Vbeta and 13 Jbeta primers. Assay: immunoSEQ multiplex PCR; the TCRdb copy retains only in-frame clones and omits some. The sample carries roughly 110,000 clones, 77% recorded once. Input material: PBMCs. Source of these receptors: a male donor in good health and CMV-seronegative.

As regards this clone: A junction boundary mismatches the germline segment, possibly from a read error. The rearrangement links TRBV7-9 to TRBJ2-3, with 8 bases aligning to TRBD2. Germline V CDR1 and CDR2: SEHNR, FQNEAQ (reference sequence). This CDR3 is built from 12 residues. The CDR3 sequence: CSSSRLADTQYF. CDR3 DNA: TGTTCCAGCAGCCGACTAGCGGATACGCAGTATTTT.

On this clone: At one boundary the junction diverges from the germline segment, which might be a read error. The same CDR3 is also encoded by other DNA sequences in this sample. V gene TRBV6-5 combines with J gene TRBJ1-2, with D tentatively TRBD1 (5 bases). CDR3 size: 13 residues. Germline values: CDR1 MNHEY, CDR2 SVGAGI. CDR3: CASSYLGGASYTF. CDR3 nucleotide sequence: TGTGCCAGCAGTTACTTGGGGGGTGCTAGCTATACCTTC.

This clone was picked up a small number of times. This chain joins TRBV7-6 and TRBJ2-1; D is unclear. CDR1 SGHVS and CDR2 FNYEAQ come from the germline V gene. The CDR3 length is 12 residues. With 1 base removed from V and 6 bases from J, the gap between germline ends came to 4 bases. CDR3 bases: TGTGCCAGCAGCTTAGGCGCCAATGAGCAGTTCTTC. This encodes CASSLGANEQFF.

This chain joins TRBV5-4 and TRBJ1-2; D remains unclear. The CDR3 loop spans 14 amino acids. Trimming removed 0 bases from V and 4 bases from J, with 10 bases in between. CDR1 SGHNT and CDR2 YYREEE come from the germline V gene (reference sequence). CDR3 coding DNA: TGTGCCAGCAGCTTGGCGACTGAGATCTATGGCTACACCTTC. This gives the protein CASSLATEIYGYTF.

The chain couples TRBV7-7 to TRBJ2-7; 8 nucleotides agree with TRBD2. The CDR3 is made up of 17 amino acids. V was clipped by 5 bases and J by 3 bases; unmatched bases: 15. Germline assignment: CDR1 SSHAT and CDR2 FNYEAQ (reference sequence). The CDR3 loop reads CASSPPGGSGSRYEQYF. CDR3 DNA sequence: TGTGCCAGCAGCCCACCGGGGGGGAGCGGGAGCCGCTACGAGCAGTACTTC.

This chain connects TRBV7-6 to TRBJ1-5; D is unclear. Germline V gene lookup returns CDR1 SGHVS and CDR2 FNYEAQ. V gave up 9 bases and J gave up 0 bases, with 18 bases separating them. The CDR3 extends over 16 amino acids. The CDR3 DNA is TGTGCCAGTAGCGCGAACGACTATCCTAGCAATCAGCCCCAGCATTTT. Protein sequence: CASSANDYPSNQPQHF.

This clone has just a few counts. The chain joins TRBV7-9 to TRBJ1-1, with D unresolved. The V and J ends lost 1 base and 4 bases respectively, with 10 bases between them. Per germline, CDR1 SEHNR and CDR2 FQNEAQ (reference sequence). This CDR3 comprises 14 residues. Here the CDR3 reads CASSLDSGGTEAFF. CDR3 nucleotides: TGTGCCAGCAGCTTAGATTCTGGCGGCACTGAAGCTTTCTTT.

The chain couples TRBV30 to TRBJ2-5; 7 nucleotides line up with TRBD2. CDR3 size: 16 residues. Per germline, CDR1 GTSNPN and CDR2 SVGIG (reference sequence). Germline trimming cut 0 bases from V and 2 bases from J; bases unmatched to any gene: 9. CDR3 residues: CAWSVGRAPQQETQYF. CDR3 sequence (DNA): TGTGCCTGGAGTGTAGGGAGGGCGCCCCAGCAAGAGACCCAGTACTTC.

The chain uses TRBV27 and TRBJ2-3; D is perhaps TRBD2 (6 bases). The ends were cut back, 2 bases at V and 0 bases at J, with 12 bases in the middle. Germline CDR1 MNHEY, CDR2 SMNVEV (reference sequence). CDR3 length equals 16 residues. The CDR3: CASSLGAGSSTDTQYF. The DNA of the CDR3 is TGTGCCAGCAGTTTAGGGGCCGGGAGTAGCACAGATACGCAGTATTTT.

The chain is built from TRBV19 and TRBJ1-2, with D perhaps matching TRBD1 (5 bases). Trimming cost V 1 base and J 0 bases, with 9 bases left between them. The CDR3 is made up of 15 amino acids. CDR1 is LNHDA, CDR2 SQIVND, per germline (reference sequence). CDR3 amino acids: CASSIGTGANYGYTF. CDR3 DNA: TGTGCCAGTAGTATAGGCACAGGAGCTAACTATGGCTACACCTTC.

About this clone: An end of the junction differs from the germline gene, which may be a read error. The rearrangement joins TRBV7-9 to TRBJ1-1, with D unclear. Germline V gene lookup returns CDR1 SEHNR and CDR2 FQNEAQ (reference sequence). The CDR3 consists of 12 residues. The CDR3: CSSSRGNTEAFF. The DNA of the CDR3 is TGTTCCAGCAGCCGGGGGAACACTGAAGCTTTCTTT.

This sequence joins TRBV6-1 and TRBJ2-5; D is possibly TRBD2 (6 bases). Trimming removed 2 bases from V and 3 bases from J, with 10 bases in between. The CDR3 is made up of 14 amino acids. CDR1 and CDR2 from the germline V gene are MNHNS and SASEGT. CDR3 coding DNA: TGTGCCAGCAGTGAACTTGGGGAGGAAGAGACCCAGTACTTC. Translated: CASSELGEEETQYF.

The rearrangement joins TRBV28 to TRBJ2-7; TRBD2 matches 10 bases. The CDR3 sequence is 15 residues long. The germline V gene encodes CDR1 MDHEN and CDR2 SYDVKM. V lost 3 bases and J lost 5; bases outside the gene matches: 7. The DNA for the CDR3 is TGTGCCAGCAGTTTCATTAGCGGGAGGTTTAACGAGCAGTACTTC. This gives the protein CASSFISGRFNEQYF.

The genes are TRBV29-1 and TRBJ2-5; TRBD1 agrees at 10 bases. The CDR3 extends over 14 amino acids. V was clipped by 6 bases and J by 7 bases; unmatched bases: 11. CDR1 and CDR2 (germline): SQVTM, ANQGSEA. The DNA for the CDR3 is TGCAGCGTCACCACTCCGGGACAGGGGTGGACCCAGTACTTC. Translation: CSVTTPGQGWTQYF. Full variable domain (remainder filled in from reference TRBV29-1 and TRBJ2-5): SAVISQKPSRDICQRGTSLTIQCQVDSQVTMMFWYRQQPGQSLTLIATANQGSEATYESGFVIDKFPISRPNLTFSTLTVSNMSPEDSSIYLCSVTTPGQGWTQYFGPGTRLLVL.

The CDR3 protein is CASSLVQGAYLNEQYF. CDR3 nucleotides: TGCGCCAGCAGCTTGGTGCAGGGGGCTTATTTGAACGAGCAGTACTTC. V and J are TRBV5-1 and TRBJ2-7; 8 bases are shared with TRBD1. V shed 0 bases and J 5 bases; nucleotides not matched to a gene: 10. The germline gives CDR1 SGHRS, CDR2 YFSETQ. This CDR3 spans 16 amino acids.

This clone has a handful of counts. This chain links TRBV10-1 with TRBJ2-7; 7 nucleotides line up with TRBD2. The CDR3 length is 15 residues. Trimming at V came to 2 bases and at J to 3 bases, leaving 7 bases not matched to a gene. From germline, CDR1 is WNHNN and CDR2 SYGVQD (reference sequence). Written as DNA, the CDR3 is TGCGCCAGCAGTGAGACCGTGACTAGCATCTACGAGCAGTACTTC. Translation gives CASSETVTSIYEQYF.

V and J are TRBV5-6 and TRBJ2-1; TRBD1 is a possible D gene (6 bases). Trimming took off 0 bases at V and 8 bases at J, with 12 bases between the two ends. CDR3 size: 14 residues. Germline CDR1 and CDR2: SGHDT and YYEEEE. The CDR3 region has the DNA TGTGCCAGCAGCTTGGGTAACAGGGTCGATGAGCAGTTCTTC. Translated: CASSLGNRVDEQFF. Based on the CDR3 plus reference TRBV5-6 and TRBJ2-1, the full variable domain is DAGVTQSPTHLIKTRGQQVTLRCSPKSGHDTVSWYQQALGQGPQFIFQYYEEEERQRGNFPDRFSGHQFPNYSSELNVNALLLGDSALYLCASSLGNRVDEQFFGPGTRLTVL.

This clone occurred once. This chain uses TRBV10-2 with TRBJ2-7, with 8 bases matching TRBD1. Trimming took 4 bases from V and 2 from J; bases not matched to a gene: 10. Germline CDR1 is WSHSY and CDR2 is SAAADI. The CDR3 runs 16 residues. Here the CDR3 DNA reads TGCGCCAGCAGTGGGGTTCCCACAGGGGGAACCTACGAGCAGTACTTC. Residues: CASSGVPTGGTYEQYF.

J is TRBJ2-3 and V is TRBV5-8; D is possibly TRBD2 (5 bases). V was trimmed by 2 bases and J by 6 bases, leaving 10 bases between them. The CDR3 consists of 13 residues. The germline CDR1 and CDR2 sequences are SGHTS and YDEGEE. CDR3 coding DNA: TGTGCCAGCAGCTTCCGGCGGGCGGATACGCAGTATTTT. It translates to CASSFRRADTQYF. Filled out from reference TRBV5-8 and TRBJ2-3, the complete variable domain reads EAGVTQSPTHLIKTRGQQATLRCSPISGHTSVYWYQQALGLGLQFLLWYDEGEERNRGNFPPRFSGRQFPNYSSELNVNALELEDSALYLCASSFRRADTQYFGPGTRLTVL.

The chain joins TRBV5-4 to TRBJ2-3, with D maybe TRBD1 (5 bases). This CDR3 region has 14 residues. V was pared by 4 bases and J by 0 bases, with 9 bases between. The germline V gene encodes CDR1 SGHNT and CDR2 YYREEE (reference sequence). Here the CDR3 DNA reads TGTGCCAGCAGCACCTCAGGGAGCACAGATACGCAGTATTTT. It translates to CASSTSGSTDTQYF.

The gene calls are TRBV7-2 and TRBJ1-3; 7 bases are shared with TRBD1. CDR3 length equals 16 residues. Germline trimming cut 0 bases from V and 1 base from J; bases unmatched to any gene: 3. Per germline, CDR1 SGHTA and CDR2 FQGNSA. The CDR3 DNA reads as TGTGCCAGCAGCTTAGCGATGACAGGGTCTGGAAACACCATATATTTT. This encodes CASSLAMTGSGNTIYF.

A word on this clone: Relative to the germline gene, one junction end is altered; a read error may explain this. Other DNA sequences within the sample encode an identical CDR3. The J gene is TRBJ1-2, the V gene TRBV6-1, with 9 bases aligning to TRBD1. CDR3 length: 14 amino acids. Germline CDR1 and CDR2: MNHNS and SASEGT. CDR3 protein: CASRQGGNVDGYTF. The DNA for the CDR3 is TGTGCCAGTAGACAGGGGGGGAATGTTGATGGTTACACCTTC.

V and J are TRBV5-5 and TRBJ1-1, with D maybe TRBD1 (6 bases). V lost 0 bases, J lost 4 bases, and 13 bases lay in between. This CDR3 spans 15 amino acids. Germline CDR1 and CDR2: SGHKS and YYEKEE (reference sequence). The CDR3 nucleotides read TGTGCCAGCAGCTTGGCGGGACACACCGTCACTGAAGCTTTCTTT. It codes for CASSLAGHTVTEAFF.

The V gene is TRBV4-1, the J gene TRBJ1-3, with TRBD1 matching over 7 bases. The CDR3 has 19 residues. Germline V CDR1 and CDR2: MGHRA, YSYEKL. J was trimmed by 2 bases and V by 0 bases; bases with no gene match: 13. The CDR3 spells CASSQDPSRTGNTGNTIYF. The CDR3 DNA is TGCGCCAGCAGCCAAGACCCTTCAAGGACAGGCAATACTGGAAACACCATATATTTT.

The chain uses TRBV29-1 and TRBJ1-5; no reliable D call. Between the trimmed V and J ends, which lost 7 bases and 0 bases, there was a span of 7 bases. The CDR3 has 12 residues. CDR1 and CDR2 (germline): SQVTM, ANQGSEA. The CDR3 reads CSAQNSNQPQHF. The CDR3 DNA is TGCAGCGCTCAGAATAGCAATCAGCCCCAGCATTTT.